This T cell receptor beta chain was observed in a study of cytomegalovirus exposure and HLA in healthy donors. Across the whole study: An early release of data contained roughly 90 million unique TCRs, which came from HLA-typed donors.

Points on this clone: Its target is not known.

The germline gives CDR1 MNHEY, CDR2 SVGAGI. The length of the CDR3 is 14 residues. With 6 bases removed from V and 6 bases from J, the gap between germline ends came to 18 bases. Study outcomes and limitations: Further analysis was carried out later, and it showed several of the most significant clusters appearing linked to common viral pathogens.

A multiplex PCR was run with 60 Vbeta primers and 13 Jbeta primers. TCRdb's copy holds only in-frame clones and misses some; the assay was immunoSEQ multiplex PCR. The table records about 180,000 clones, under 85% of them present only once. This TCR was sampled from a male donor in good health and CMV-seronegative. Sample: PBMCs. The chain has TRBV6-5 and TRBJ2-7, with D possibly being TRBD1 (5 bases). The CDR3 DNA reads as TGTGCCAGCAGCTATAGTTCCGCACAGGTCGAGCAGTACTTC. Translated, it gives CASSYSSAQVEQYF.